The T cell receptor beta chain described here comes from a study of blood T cell repertoires in COVID-19. Authors' data handling: Amplification with reference gene primers provided the estimates of nucleated cell counts. The table came from immunoSEQ multiplex PCR; TCRdb's copy has only in-frame clones and leaves some out. From that table come the V and J calls and clone size; the DNA was used to work out D and trimming. There are 300,000 to 400,000 clones in the sample; around 87% occur only once, and under 6.5% lies in the top ten. The V gene end was trimmed by 8 bases and the J gene end by 1 base; junction bases not matched to a gene: 7. Germline CDR1 is LGHNA and CDR2 is YNFKEQ. The CDR3 is made up of 15 amino acids. The Seattle patients, enrolled during active infection, were followed longitudinally.

This sequence originates from a woman between 45 and 60 years old with COVID-19, enrolled during active disease. This rearrangement joins TRBV4-2 to TRBJ1-2; 10 bases are a match to TRBD1. The sequenced sample consisted of peripheral blood. DNA of the CDR3: TGTGCCAGCCGGGACAGGGGCCACGATAACTATGGCTACACCTTC. This codes for CASRDRGHDNYGYTF.